Included here is one T cell receptor (beta chain) sequence, with context. This sample was taken from a study of blood T cell repertoires in COVID-19. Background on the study: Nucleic acid was either cDNA or gDNA, and it came from T cells, B-cell-depleted T cells, or PBMCs.

Measured with immunoSEQ multiplex PCR; TCRdb has only the in-frame clones, and not every one. The sample has tens of thousands of clones, around 87% seen once. Trimming removed 0 bases at V and 1 base at J, with 9 bases between. Germline lookup yields CDR1 SGHKS and CDR2 YYEKEE (reference sequence). The CDR3 consists of 15 residues. This sequence was found in a man in his forties or fifties with active COVID-19. V gene TRBV5-5 combines with J gene TRBJ2-3, with TRBD1 as a possible D gene (5 bases). Sequenced: peripheral blood. In nucleotides, the CDR3 is TGTGCCAGCAGCTTGGGGCAGGGTCGCACAGATACGCAGTATTTT. Translation gives CASSLGQGRTDTQYF.